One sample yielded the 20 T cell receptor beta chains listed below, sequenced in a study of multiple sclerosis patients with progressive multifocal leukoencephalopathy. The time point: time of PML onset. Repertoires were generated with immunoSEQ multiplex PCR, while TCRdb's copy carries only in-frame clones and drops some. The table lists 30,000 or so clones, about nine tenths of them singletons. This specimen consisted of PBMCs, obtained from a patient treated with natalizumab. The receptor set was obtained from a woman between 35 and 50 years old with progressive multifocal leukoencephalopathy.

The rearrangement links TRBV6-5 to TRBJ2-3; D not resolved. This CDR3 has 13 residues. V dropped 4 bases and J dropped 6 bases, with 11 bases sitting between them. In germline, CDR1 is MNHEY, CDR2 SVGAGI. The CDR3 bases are TGTGCCAGCAGTTTAACCACTGGTGATACGCAGTATTTT. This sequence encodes CASSLTTGDTQYF.

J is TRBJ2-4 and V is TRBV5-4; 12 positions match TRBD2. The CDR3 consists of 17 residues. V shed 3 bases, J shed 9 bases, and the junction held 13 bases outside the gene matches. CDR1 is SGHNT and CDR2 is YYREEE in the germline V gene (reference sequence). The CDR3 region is CASSSLQTSGSMGIQYF. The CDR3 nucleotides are TGTGCCAGCAGCTCACTACAGACTAGCGGGAGTATGGGCATTCAGTACTTC.

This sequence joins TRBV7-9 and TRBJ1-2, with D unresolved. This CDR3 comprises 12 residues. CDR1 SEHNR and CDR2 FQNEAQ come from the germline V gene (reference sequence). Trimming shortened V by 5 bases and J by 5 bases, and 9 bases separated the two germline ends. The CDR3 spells CASSPRVYGYTF. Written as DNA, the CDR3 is TGTGCCAGCAGCCCCCGGGTATATGGCTACACCTTC.

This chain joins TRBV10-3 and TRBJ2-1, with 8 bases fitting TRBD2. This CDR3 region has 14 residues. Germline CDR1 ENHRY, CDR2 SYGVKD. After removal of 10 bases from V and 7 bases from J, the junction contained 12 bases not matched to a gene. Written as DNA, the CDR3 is TGTGCCACGGACCCGGGAGGGCCGAGGAATGAGCAGTTCTTC. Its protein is CATDPGGPRNEQFF.

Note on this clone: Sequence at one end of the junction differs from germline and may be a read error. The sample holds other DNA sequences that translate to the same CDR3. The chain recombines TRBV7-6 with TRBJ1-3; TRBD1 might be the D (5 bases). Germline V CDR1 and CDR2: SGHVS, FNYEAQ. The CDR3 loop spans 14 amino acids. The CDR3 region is CASSLGTGGNTIYF. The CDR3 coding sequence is TGTGCCAGCAGCTTAGGGACGGGGGGAAACACCATATATTTC. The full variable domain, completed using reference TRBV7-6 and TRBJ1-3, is GAGVSQSPRYKVTKRGQDVALRCDPISGHVSLYWYRQALGQGPEFLTYFNYEAQQDKSGLPNDRFSAERPEGSISTLTIQRTEQRDSAMYRCASSLGTGGNTIYFGEGSWLTVV.

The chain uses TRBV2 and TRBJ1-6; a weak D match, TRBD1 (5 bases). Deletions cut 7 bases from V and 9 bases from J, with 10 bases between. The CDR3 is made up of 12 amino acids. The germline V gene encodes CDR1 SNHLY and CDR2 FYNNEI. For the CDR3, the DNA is TGTGCCAGCATGGGGAGGGGTTCACCCCTCCACTTT. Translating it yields CASMGRGSPLHF.

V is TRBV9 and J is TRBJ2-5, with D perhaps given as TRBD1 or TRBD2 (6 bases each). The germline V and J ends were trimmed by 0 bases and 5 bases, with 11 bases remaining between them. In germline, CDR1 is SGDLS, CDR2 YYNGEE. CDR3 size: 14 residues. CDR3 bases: TGTGCCAGCAGCGTAGGCAGGGGAGGCGAGACCCAGTACTTC. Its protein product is CASSVGRGGETQYF.

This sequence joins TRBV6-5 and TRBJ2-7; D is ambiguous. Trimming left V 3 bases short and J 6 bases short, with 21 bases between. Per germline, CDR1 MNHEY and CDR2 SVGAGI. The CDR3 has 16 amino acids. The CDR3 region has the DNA TGTGCCAGCAGTTATCAATGGGCTAACACAGCCTCCGAGCAGTACTTC. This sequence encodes CASSYQWANTASEQYF.

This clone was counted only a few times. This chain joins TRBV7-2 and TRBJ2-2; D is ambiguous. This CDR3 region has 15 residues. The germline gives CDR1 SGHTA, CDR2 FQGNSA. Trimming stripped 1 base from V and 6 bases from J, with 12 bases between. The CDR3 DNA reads TGTGCCAGCAGCTTAGGGGATAGCCGGGCCGGGGAGCTGTTTTTT. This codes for CASSLGDSRAGELFF.

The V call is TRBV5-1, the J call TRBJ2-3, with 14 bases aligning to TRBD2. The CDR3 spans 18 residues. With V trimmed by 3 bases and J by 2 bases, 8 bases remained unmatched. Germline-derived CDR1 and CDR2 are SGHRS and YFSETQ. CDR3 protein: CASSSGGLAGGTTDTQYF. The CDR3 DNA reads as TGCGCCAGCAGCTCCGGAGGACTAGCGGGGGGCACCACAGATACGCAGTATTTT.

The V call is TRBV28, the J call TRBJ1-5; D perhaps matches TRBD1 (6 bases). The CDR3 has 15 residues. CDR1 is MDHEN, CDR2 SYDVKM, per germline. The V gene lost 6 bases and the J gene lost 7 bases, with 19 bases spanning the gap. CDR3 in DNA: TGTGCCAGCAGACAGGGACCGTCAGTTAGCCAGCCCCAGCATTTT. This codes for CASRQGPSVSQPQHF.

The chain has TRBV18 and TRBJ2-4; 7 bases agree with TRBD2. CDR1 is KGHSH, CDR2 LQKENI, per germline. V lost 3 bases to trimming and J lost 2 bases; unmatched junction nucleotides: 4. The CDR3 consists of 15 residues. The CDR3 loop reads CASSPGRVTKNIQYF. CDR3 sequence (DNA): TGTGCCAGCTCACCGGGGAGGGTAACCAAAAACATTCAGTACTTC.

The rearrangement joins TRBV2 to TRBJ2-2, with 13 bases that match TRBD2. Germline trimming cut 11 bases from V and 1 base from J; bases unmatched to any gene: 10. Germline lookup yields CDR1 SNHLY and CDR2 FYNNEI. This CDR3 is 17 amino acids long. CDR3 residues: CAGGRLAGGENTGELFF. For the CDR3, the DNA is TGTGCCGGGGGACGACTAGCGGGGGGCGAGAACACCGGGGAGCTGTTTTTT.

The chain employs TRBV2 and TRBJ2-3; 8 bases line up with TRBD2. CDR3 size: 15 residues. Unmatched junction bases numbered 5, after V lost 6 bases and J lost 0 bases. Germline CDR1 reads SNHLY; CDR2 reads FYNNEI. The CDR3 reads CASSRLAPSTDTQYF. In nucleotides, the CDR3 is TGTGCCAGCAGCAGACTAGCGCCTAGCACAGATACGCAGTATTTT.

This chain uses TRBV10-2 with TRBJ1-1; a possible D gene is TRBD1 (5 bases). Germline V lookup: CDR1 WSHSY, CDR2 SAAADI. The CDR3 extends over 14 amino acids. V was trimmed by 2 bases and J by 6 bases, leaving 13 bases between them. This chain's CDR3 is CASSEPQGKAEAFF. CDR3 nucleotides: TGCGCCAGCAGTGAGCCCCAGGGAAAGGCTGAAGCTTTCTTT.

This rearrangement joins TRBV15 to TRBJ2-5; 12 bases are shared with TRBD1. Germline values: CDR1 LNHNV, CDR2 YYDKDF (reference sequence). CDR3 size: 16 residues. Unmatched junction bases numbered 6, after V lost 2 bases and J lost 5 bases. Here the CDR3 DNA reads TGTGCCACCAGCAGATCCGGGACAGGGGGCCGGGAGACCCAGTACTTC. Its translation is CATSRSGTGGRETQYF.

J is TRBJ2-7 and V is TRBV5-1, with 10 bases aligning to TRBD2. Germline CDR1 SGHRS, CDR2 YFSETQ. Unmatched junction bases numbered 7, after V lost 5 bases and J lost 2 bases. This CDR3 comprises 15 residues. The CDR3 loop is CASRQTSGVTYEQYF. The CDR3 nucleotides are TGCGCCAGCAGGCAAACTAGCGGGGTAACCTACGAGCAGTACTTC.

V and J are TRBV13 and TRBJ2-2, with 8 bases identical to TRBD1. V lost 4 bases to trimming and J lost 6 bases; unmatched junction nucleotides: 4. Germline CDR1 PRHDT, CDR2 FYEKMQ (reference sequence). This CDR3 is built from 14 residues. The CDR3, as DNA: TGTGCCAGCAGCTCACAGGGGGGCGCCGGGGAGCTGTTTTTT. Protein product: CASSSQGGAGELFF. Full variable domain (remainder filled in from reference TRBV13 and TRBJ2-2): AAGVIQSPRHLIKEKRETATLKCYPIPRHDTVYWYQQGPGQDPQFLISFYEKMQSDKGSIPDRFSAQQFSDYHSELNMSSLELGDSALYFCASSSQGGAGELFFGEGSRLTVL.

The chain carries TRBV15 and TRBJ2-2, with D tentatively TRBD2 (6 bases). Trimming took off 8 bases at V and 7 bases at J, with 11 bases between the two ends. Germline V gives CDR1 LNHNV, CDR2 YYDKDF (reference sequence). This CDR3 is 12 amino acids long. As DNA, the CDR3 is TGTGCCACCGGGGGGTGGAGCGGGGAGCTGTTTTTT. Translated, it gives CATGGWSGELFF.

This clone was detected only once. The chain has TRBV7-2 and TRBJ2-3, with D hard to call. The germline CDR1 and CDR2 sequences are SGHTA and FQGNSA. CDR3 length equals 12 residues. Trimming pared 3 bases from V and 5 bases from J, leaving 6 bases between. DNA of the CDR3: TGTGCCAGCAGCTTGGGCAGAGATACGCAGTATTTT. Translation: CASSLGRDTQYF.